Shown below are 22 T cell receptor beta chains from a single sample sequenced in a study of CD8 T cells in Susac syndrome. The authors reverse transcribed roughly 0.5 to 1 ug RNA with random hexamers. From the immunoSEQ multiplex PCR reads, TCRdb called clonotypes with MiXCR, one entry per CDR3 protein. The top ten hold around 0.2% of the sample, which has about 130,000 distinct CDR3 sequences, over 90% seen once. The sample comprised CD8+ T cells from PBMCs. The receptors were gathered from a human donor with Susac syndrome.

V is TRBV20-1 and J is TRBJ2-7; 7 bases match TRBD1. CDR3 length equals 14 residues. In germline, CDR1 is DFQATT, CDR2 SNEGSKA (reference sequence). V trimming: 6 bases; J trimming: 2 bases; junction bases outside the gene matches: 10. CDR3 in DNA: TGCAGTGCAGGGACCCCGGGACAGACCTACGAGCAGTACTTC. It codes for CSAGTPGQTYEQYF.

The genes are TRBV5-1 and TRBJ2-7; D not resolved. The CDR3 consists of 12 residues. Per germline, CDR1 SGHRS and CDR2 YFSETQ. The germline V and J ends were trimmed by 4 bases and 4 bases, with 9 bases remaining between them. This CDR3 reads CASSDTQYEQYF. CDR3 DNA sequence: TGCGCCAGCAGCGACACACAATACGAGCAGTACTTC.

The chain combines TRBV7-9 with TRBJ2-7; 8 bases align to TRBD2. Per the germline V gene, CDR1 is SEHNR and CDR2 is FQNEAQ (reference sequence). J gave up 3 bases and V 5 bases, and 12 bases lay outside the gene matches. The CDR3 runs 16 residues. CDR3 sequence reads: CASSRRREATHYEQYF. CDR3 nucleotide sequence: TGTGCCAGCAGCCGAAGGCGGGAGGCAACACACTACGAGCAGTACTTC.

The chain uses TRBV7-9 and TRBJ2-1; 7 bases line up with TRBD2. From germline, CDR1 is SEHNR and CDR2 FQNEAQ (reference sequence). This CDR3 is 15 amino acids long. V dropped 5 bases and J dropped 9; count of bases not matched to a gene: 13. In nucleotides, the CDR3 is TGTGCCAGCAGCGTCACATTGGGCGGGAGCCCTGAGCAGTTCTTC. Protein: CASSVTLGGSPEQFF.

The V call is TRBV4-1, the J call TRBJ2-7, with 9 bases identical to TRBD2. V was clipped by 3 bases and J by 4 bases; unmatched bases: 4. CDR3 length equals 14 residues. Germline lookup yields CDR1 MGHRA and CDR2 YSYEKL. The CDR3 reads CASSQREGVYEQYF. The CDR3 nucleotides are TGCGCCAGCAGCCAGCGGGAGGGTGTGTACGAGCAGTACTTC.

V usage is TRBV28 and J usage is TRBJ2-5; 7 nucleotides line up with TRBD1. The CDR3 has 13 residues. CDR1 is MDHEN, CDR2 SYDVKM, per germline. V dropped 10 bases and J dropped 3; count of bases not matched to a gene: 8. Here the CDR3 reads CATLGGAEETQYF. CDR3 sequence (DNA): TGTGCCACGTTAGGGGGCGCGGAAGAGACCCAGTACTTC.

The chain recombines TRBV20-1 with TRBJ2-1; D is undetermined. The germline V gene has CDR1 DFQATT and CDR2 SNEGSKA (reference sequence). The germline V and J ends were trimmed by 1 base and 4 bases, with 17 bases remaining between them. This CDR3 has 16 residues. The CDR3 protein is CSARVGLGAGYNEQFF. Here the CDR3 DNA reads TGCAGTGCTAGAGTCGGGCTCGGAGCCGGGTACAATGAGCAGTTCTTC.

J is TRBJ1-1 and V is TRBV24-1; tentatively, D is TRBD1 (5 bases). CDR1 KGHDR and CDR2 SFDVKD come from the germline V gene. CDR3 length: 13 residues. Deletions cut 5 bases from V and 3 bases from J, with 9 bases between. DNA of the CDR3: TGTGCCACCAGTGCTGGGACGGACACTGAAGCTTTCTTT. Its protein is CATSAGTDTEAFF.

The rearrangement uses TRBV6-1 and TRBJ2-5, with 7 bases lining up with TRBD1. V was clipped by 1 base and J by 2 bases; unmatched bases: 7. The germline V gene has CDR1 MNHNS and CDR2 SASEGT. There are 16 residues in the CDR3. CDR3 DNA sequence: TGTGCCAGCAGTGAAGAAACAGGGGAGTATCAAGAGACCCAGTACTTC. It yields the protein CASSEETGEYQETQYF.

The CDR3 reads CASSQVSRDTGELFF. CDR3 DNA sequence: TGCGCCAGCAGCCAAGTCTCGCGGGACACCGGGGAGCTGTTTTTT. The chain links TRBV4-1 to TRBJ2-2, with D possibly matching TRBD2 (5 bases). The germline V gene has CDR1 MGHRA and CDR2 YSYEKL. CDR3 length: 15 residues. Trimming shortened V by 1 base and J by 3 bases, and 9 bases separated the two germline ends.

The CDR3 loop is CSVEGTSGSTDTQYF. DNA of the CDR3: TGCAGCGTTGAAGGGACTAGCGGGAGCACAGATACGCAGTATTTT. The chain links TRBV29-1 to TRBJ2-3, with 11 bases identical to TRBD2. This CDR3 is 15 amino acids long. With V trimmed by 1 base and J by 0 bases, 0 bases remained unmatched. CDR1 SQVTM and CDR2 ANQGSEA come from the germline V gene.

The chain has TRBV7-6 and TRBJ1-2, with D possibly TRBD1 on 6 matching bases. From germline, CDR1 is SGHVS and CDR2 FNYEAQ. CDR3 length: 15 residues. V shed 0 bases and J shed 6 bases, with 14 bases lying between them. Here the CDR3 DNA reads TGTGCCAGCAGCTTAGCCTCTACAGGGTTCGATGGCTACACCTTC. As protein: CASSLASTGFDGYTF.

The chain uses TRBV9 and TRBJ1-1; D perhaps matches TRBD1 (5 bases). This CDR3 is built from 15 residues. Germline assignment: CDR1 SGDLS and CDR2 YYNGEE. Trimming pared 3 bases from V and 3 bases from J, leaving 15 bases between. The CDR3 region has the DNA TGTGCCAGCAGCGGCTACGGGGGTAAGCACACTGAAGCTTTCTTT. This encodes CASSGYGGKHTEAFF.

This chain joins TRBV14 and TRBJ2-5, with 9 nucleotides matching TRBD1. Germline V lookup: CDR1 SGHDN, CDR2 FVKESK. V lost 0 bases, J lost 4 bases, and 6 bases stayed unmatched. The CDR3 length is 16 residues. The CDR3 loop is CASSQEGPQGAETQYF. The CDR3, as DNA: TGTGCCAGCAGCCAAGAGGGCCCACAGGGGGCAGAGACCCAGTACTTC.

The V call is TRBV4-1, the J call TRBJ2-6; D unclear. The V end lost 5 bases, the J end lost 2 bases, and 10 bases lay between the germline ends. The CDR3 totals 15 residues. The germline V gene has CDR1 MGHRA and CDR2 YSYEKL. CDR3 nucleotide sequence: TGCGCCAGCAGCTATAGACCGCCTGGGGCCAACGTCCTGACTTTC. It specifies CASSYRPPGANVLTF.

The chain uses TRBV20-1 and TRBJ1-1; tentatively, D is TRBD1 (5 bases). This CDR3 spans 12 amino acids. With 5 bases removed from V and 6 bases from J, the gap between germline ends came to 13 bases. In germline, CDR1 is DFQATT, CDR2 SNEGSKA (reference sequence). This CDR3 reads CSARSTAAEAFF. The CDR3 region has the DNA TGCAGTGCTCGATCGACAGCGGCTGAAGCTTTCTTT.

This chain links TRBV9 with TRBJ2-1; 10 bases fit TRBD2. Germline CDR1 is SGDLS and CDR2 is YYNGEE. This CDR3 is 15 amino acids long. Unmatched junction bases numbered 7, after V lost 3 bases and J lost 7 bases. Here the CDR3 reads CASSAPLAGANEQFF. The CDR3 nucleotides read TGTGCCAGCAGCGCCCCCCTAGCGGGAGCTAATGAGCAGTTCTTC.

The J gene is TRBJ1-3, the V gene TRBV25-1, with 7 bases identical to TRBD1. Germline V CDR1 and CDR2: MGHDK, SYGVNS. The CDR3 runs to 15 residues. V was pared by 4 bases and J by 2 bases, with 5 bases of the junction left unmatched. Here the CDR3 DNA reads TGTGCCAGCAGTGCAGCCGGGACAGCTGGAAACACCATATATTTT. Translating gives CASSAAGTAGNTIYF.

The chain carries TRBV4-1 and TRBJ2-1, with 8 bases matching TRBD1. After removal of 4 bases from V and 0 bases from J, the junction contained 5 bases not matched to a gene. The CDR3 is 16 residues long. Germline values: CDR1 MGHRA, CDR2 YSYEKL. The chain's CDR3 is CASSLTTGGSYNEQFF. The CDR3 region has the DNA TGCGCCAGCAGCCTGACCACAGGGGGCTCCTACAATGAGCAGTTCTTC.

The rearrangement uses TRBV6-5 and TRBJ2-1; D perhaps matches TRBD1 (5 bases). The ends were cut back, 4 bases at V and 11 bases at J, with 15 bases in the middle. The CDR3 has 13 amino acids. The germline V gene has CDR1 MNHEY and CDR2 SVGAGI. CDR3 amino acids: CASSSHTGAQQFF. The CDR3 DNA follows: TGTGCCAGCAGTTCCCATACTGGGGCCCAGCAGTTCTTC.

CDR3 DNA: TGTGCCAGCAGTTTGATCAGGGGGGTTGACACCGGGGAGCTGTTTTTT. This translates into CASSLIRGVDTGELFF. The rearrangement uses TRBV12-3 or TRBV12-4 and TRBJ2-2; tentatively, D is TRBD1 (7 bases). This CDR3 has 16 residues. V lost 3 bases to trimming and J lost 3 bases, with 14 bases between them.

The chain is built from TRBV5-1 and TRBJ1-1; D remains unclear. The CDR3 runs to 14 residues. Per germline, CDR1 SGHRS and CDR2 YFSETQ. Trimming pared 0 bases from V and 5 bases from J, leaving 11 bases between. The CDR3 loop is CASSLALEVTEAFF. CDR3 nucleotides: TGCGCCAGCAGCTTGGCCCTAGAGGTTACTGAAGCTTTCTTT.